A selection of T cell receptor beta chains follows, all from one sample in a study of blood T cell repertoires in COVID-19. The method was immunoSEQ multiplex PCR; TCRdb's version includes in-frame clones alone and lacks a portion of them. The table has 250,000 to 350,000 clones, roughly nine tenths seen once. The source material was PBMCs or T cells enriched from blood (not recorded which). The receptor set was obtained from a woman between 50 and 59 years old who had been exposed to COVID-19. Both conserved end residues are part of each CDR3. Each record gives: V gene, clone size, D gene, J gene, CDR3 DNA, CDR3 protein. A D gene is named only where the DNA matches it firmly. For some rows the clone size is stated as once, few or many, or as a class when expanded; others skip it.

>TRBV28|NA|NA|TRBJ1-5
TGTGCCAGCAGTTCCGTGGGGGGGAGGAAGGGCAATCAGCCCCAGCATTTT
CASSSVGGRKGNQPQHF
>TRBV19|NA|NA|TRBJ2-1
TGTGCCAGTGCCCGGCGGTCCAGCTCCTACAATGAGCAGTTCTTC
CASARRSSSYNEQFF
>TRBV5-1|NA|NA|TRBJ2-7
TGCGCCAGCAGCCTCGGGGGGACATCATACGAGCAGTACTTC
CASSLGGTSYEQYF
>TRBV20-1|NA|NA|TRBJ1-6
TGCAGTGCTAGTAGTGGGGGGTATAATTCACCCCTCCACTTT
CSASSGGYNSPLHF
>TRBV3-1/TRBV3-2|NA|NA|TRBJ1-2
TGTGCCAGCAGCCAAGGTCTACAGTTCTATGGCTACACCTTC
CASSQGLQFYGYTF
>TRBV2|NA|TRBD1|TRBJ2-2
TGTGCCACCGGACAGGGGGAGGACACCGGGGAGCTGTTTTTT
CATGQGEDTGELFF
>TRBV3-1/TRBV3-2|few|NA|TRBJ1-5
TGTGCCAGCAGCCAAGATCGTGATCAGCCCCAGCATTTT
CASSQDRDQPQHF
>TRBV2|NA|NA|TRBJ2-7
TGTGCCAGCAGGGACACGAGGTTGGATTCCTCCTACGAGCAGTACTTC
CASRDTRLDSSYEQYF
>TRBV4-1|NA|TRBD1|TRBJ1-5
TGCGCCAGCAGCCCCCCCTCCGGGACAGGAAATCAGCCCCAGCATTTT
CASSPPSGTGNQPQHF
>TRBV5-4|NA|NA|TRBJ1-6
TGTGCCAGCAGCCTGTCAGGTGTTCAGTCTCCCCTCCACTTT
CASSLSGVQSPLHF
>TRBV27|NA|NA|TRBJ1-2
TGTGCCAGCGCCAACGGCAGGGTCGATGGCTACACCTTC
CASANGRVDGYTF
>TRBV2|NA|NA|TRBJ1-4
TGTGCCAGCAGTGGGCCAGGTTCTGAAAAACTGTTTTTT
CASSGPGSEKLFF
>TRBV11-3|NA|NA|TRBJ2-1
TGTGCCAGCAGCTTAGGATGGCAGGGGTTCGGGGAGATTGACTACAATGAGCAGTTCTTC
CASSLGWQGFGEIDYNEQFF
>TRBV19|NA|NA|TRBJ2-2
TGTGCCAGTAGTATCGTAATTACTAACACCGGGGAGCTGTTTTTT
CASSIVITNTGELFF
>TRBV2|NA|NA|TRBJ2-5
TGTGCCAGCAGTGGGGGCCTCCAGTACTTC
CASSGGLQYF
>TRBV2|once|TRBD1|TRBJ2-7
TGTGCCAGCAGAAAAACACCCACCACGGGACAGAGCTACGAGCAGTACTTC
CASRKTPTTGQSYEQYF
>TRBV5-1|NA|NA|TRBJ1-6
TGCGCCAGCAGCTTGGAACCGGGTTCACCCCTCCACTTT
CASSLEPGSPLHF
>TRBV28|once|TRBD1|TRBJ2-6
TGTGCCATTGAAGGGGGCAGCGACCACTCTGGGGCCAACGTCCTGACTTTC
CAIEGGSDHSGANVLTF
>TRBV18|NA|TRBD2|TRBJ2-1
TGTGCCAGCTCATCAGCGGCGGGGGACTACAATGAGCAGTTCTTC
CASSSAAGDYNEQFF
>TRBV5-1|NA|NA|TRBJ1-4
TGCGCCAGCAGCTTGGGCAGGGGCGGTGCAACTAATGAAAAACTGTTTTTT
CASSLGRGGATNEKLFF
>TRBV7-9|NA|TRBD1|TRBJ1-2
TGTGCCAGCAGCCCGTCGGACAGGGCTCCTGGGTATGGCTACACCTTC
CASSPSDRAPGYGYTF
>TRBV10-3|NA|TRBD2|TRBJ2-4
TGTGCCACCCGGGGGCTAGCGGGGTTAGCCAAAAACATTCAGTACTTC
CATRGLAGLAKNIQYF
>TRBV5-1|NA|NA|TRBJ1-1
TGCGCCAGCAGCTCCCTTAAGGGGGACGGCACTGAAGCTTTCTTT
CASSSLKGDGTEAFF
>TRBV19|NA|TRBD1|TRBJ1-5
TGTGCCAGTAGTATCCAGGGGGATCAGCCCCAGCATTTT
CASSIQGDQPQHF
>TRBV5-4|NA|TRBD1|TRBJ1-2
TGTGCCAGCAGCTTGTTGACAGGGATAAGTTACTATGGCTACACCTTC
CASSLLTGISYYGYTF
>TRBV28|NA|NA|TRBJ1-5
TGTGCCAGTGGGCCTGATCGGAGGCTCTTCTATAGCAATCAGCCCCAGCATTTT
CASGPDRRLFYSNQPQHF
>TRBV4-2|NA|TRBD2|TRBJ2-7
TGTGCCAGCAGCCAAGTTGGCGGGGGGGGGAGCTCCTACGAGCAGTACTTC
CASSQVGGGGSSYEQYF